This TCR beta chain was captured in a study of human T cells and chemical hapten exposure. TCRdb recomputed calls from the RACE reads with MiXCR, one row per CDR3 protein. The data contain approximately 80,000 distinct CDR3 sequences, approximately 14% of them seen just once; the ten biggest clones take up 3.5% to 6%. V was clipped by 4 bases and J by 8 bases; unmatched bases: 6. Per germline, CDR1 SGHAT and CDR2 FQNNGV. CDR3 length: 14 residues. Time point given: pre-sensitization, week 0. Sample treatment: therapeutic diphenylcyclopropenone sensitization with weekly scalp DPC. In its sample, this clonotype ranks as medium-sized (0.01 to 0.1%).

This sequence originates from a woman between 50 and 59 years old with alopecia areata. Some clones in this sample may be carry-over from other donors' samples. The sample was whole blood, taken in connection with sensitization to the hapten diphenylcyclopropenone (DPC). The chain is built from TRBV11-2 and TRBJ2-1; TRBD1 matches 9 bases. The DNA for the CDR3 is TGTGCCAGCAGCTCCTACAGGGGGCGGGATGAGCAGTTCTTC. Its translation is CASSSYRGRDEQFF.